The present TCR beta chain was sequenced within a study of control samples from healthy donors and cancer patients. Sequenced by immunoSEQ multiplex PCR; TCRdb stores in-frame clones only, minus some. The repertoire has 100,000 to 150,000 clones, 80% to 95% of them found once; the top ten carry about 2.5%. The CDR3 is 16 amino acids. V gave up 0 bases and J gave up 1 base, with 13 bases separating them. Per the germline V gene, CDR1 is MNHEY and CDR2 is SVGAGI. V and J are TRBV6-5 and TRBJ2-7; D is unclear. This receptor was obtained from a middle-aged man in good health. The sequencing input was blood. The CDR3 spells CASSYSQSITSYEQYF. The DNA for the CDR3 is TGTGCCAGCAGTTACTCCCAGAGCATAACTTCCTACGAGCAGTACTTC.